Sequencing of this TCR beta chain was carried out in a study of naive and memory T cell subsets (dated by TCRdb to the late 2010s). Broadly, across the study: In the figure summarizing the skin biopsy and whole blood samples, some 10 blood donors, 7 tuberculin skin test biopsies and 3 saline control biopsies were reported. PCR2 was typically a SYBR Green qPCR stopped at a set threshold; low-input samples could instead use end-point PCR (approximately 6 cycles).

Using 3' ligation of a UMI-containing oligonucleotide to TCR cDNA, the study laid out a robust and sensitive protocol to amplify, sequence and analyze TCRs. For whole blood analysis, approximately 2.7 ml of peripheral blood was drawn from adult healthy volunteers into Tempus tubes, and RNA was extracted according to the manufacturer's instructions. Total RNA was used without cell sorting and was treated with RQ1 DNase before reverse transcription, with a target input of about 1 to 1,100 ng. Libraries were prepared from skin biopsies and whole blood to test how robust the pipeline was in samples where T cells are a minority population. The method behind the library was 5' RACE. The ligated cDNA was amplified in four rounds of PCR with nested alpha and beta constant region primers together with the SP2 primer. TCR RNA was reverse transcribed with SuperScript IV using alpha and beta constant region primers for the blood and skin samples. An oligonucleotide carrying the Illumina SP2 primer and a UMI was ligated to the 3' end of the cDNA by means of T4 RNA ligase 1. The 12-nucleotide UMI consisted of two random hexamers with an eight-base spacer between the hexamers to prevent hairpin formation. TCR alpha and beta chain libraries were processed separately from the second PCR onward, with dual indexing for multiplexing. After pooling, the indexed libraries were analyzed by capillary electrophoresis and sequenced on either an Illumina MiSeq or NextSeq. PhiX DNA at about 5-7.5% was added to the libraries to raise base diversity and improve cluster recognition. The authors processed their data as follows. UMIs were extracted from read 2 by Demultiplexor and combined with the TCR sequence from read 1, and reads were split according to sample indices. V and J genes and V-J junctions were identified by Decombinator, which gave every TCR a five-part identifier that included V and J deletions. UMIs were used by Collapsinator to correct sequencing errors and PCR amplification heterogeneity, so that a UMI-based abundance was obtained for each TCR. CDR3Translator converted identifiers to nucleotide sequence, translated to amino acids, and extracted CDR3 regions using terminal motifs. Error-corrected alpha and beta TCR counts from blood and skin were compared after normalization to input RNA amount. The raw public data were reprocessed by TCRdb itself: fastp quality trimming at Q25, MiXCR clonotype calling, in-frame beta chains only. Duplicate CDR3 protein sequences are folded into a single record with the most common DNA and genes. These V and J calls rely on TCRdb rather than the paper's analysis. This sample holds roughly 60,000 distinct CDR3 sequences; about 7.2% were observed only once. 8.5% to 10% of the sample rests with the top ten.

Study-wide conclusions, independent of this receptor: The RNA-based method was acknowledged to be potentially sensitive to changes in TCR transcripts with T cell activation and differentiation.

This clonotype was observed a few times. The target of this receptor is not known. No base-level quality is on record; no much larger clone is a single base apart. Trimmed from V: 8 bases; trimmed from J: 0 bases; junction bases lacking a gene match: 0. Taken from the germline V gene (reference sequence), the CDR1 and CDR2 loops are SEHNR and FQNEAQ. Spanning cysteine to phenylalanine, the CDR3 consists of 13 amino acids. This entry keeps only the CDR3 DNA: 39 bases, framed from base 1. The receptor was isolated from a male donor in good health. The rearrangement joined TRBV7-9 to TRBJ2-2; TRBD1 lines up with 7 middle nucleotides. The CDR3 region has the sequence CASDRANTGELFF. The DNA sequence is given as TGTGCCAGCGACAGGGCGAACACCGGGGAGCTGTTTTTT.